Listed here are 29 T cell receptor beta chains from one sample, sequenced in a study of OX40 agonist ivuxolimab in advanced cancers. Profiled with immunoSEQ multiplex PCR; TCRdb holds only in-frame clones, not every one. This table holds about 39,000 clones, approximately 90% found once. Sequenced material: CD4+ or CD8+ T cells sorted from blood, taken in a trial of the OX40 agonist ivuxolimab. The receptors were sampled from an adult with an advanced solid tumor such as melanoma, head and neck, liver or kidney cancer.

As DNA, the CDR3 is TGCGCCAGCAGCCTGGACGATGGGGCGACTGTCGACGAGCAGTACTTC. As protein: CASSLDDGATVDEQYF. The chain recombines TRBV4-3 with TRBJ2-7, with a weak D call TRBD1 (5 bases). This CDR3 contains 16 residues. V was cut by 4 bases and J by 5 bases, with 21 bases left in between. The germline V gene encodes CDR1 LGHNA and CDR2 YSLEER.

The J gene is TRBJ2-7, the V gene TRBV27; 11 bases are a match to TRBD1. V trimming: 10 bases; J trimming: 5 bases; junction bases outside the gene matches: 4. The CDR3 spans 12 residues. Germline CDR1 MNHEY, CDR2 SMNVEV (reference sequence). Written as DNA, the CDR3 is TGTGCCACTTGGACAGGGGGCGACGAGCAGTACTTC. This encodes CATWTGGDEQYF.

The J gene is TRBJ1-2, the V gene TRBV7-9; D is undetermined. The CDR3 runs to 13 residues. Germline CDR1 and CDR2: SEHNR and FQNEAQ (reference sequence). V was cut by 1 base and J by 4 bases, with 7 bases left in between. CDR3 DNA: TGTGCCAGCAGCTTAGGCGAGATCTATGGCTACACCTTC. It is translated as CASSLGEIYGYTF. Together with reference TRBV7-9 and TRBJ1-2, the CDR3 gives the full variable domain: DTGVSQNPRHKITKRGQNVTFRCDPISEHNRLYWYRQTLGQGPEFLTYFQNEAQLEKSRLLSDRFSAERPKGSFSTLEIQRTEQGDSAMYLCASSLGEIYGYTFGSGTRLTVV.

This clone was recorded only once. This chain links TRBV9 with TRBJ2-3; D gene unclear. CDR3 length: 16 residues. The V gene lost 0 bases and the J gene lost 4 bases, with 15 bases spanning the gap. The germline CDR1 and CDR2 sequences are SGDLS and YYNGEE. For the CDR3, the DNA is TGTGCCAGCAGCGTAGAGGGCCAGTTATCGGCAGATACGCAGTATTTT. As protein: CASSVEGQLSADTQYF.

This chain connects TRBV20-1 to TRBJ2-7; D ambiguous. The CDR3 runs 11 residues. Looked up from germline, CDR1 is DFQATT and CDR2 is SNEGSKA (reference sequence). Trimming removed 0 bases from V and 4 bases from J, with 4 bases in between. The CDR3 loop reads CSARESYEQYF. CDR3 sequence (DNA): TGCAGTGCTAGAGAATCTTACGAGCAGTACTTC.

The chain carries TRBV4-2 and TRBJ2-1; TRBD2 aligns across 7 bases. V was pared by 0 bases and J by 6 bases, with 2 bases of the junction left unmatched. This CDR3 contains 14 residues. Per the germline V gene, CDR1 is LGHNA and CDR2 is YNFKEQ. The chain's CDR3 is CASSQEAGPNEQFF. The CDR3 DNA sequence: TGTGCCAGCAGCCAAGAAGCGGGACCCAATGAGCAGTTCTTC.

V and J are TRBV27 and TRBJ2-5; D is unresolved. Trimming cost V 3 bases and J 5 bases, with 10 bases left between them. In germline, CDR1 is MNHEY, CDR2 SMNVEV (reference sequence). This CDR3 has 13 amino acids. CDR3: CASSFRQSETQYF. CDR3 DNA: TGTGCCAGCAGTTTTAGGCAGTCCGAGACCCAGTACTTC.

This chain uses TRBV7-9 with TRBJ2-7, with D possibly being TRBD1 (5 bases). The ends were cut back, 5 bases at V and 2 bases at J, with 10 bases in the middle. The CDR3 length is 13 residues. Germline V gene sequence: CDR1 SEHNR, CDR2 FQNEAQ (reference sequence). The CDR3 here is CASSPQGPYEQYF. The CDR3 DNA sequence: TGTGCCAGCAGCCCCCAGGGTCCCTACGAGCAGTACTTC.

This clone was detected once. The rearrangement joins TRBV10-3 to TRBJ1-2; no firm D call. The CDR3 loop spans 13 amino acids. The V gene's germline CDR1 is ENHRY and CDR2 SYGVKD. Trimming pared 3 bases from V and 3 bases from J, leaving 8 bases between. CDR3 nucleotides: TGTGCCATCAGTGAACCAGGAGACTATGGCTACACCTTC. Translating gives CAISEPGDYGYTF.

This chain links TRBV10-3 with TRBJ2-7; D remains ambiguous. This CDR3 has 12 amino acids. The V gene's germline CDR1 is ENHRY and CDR2 SYGVKD. The V end was cut by 11 bases, the J end by 0 bases, with 11 bases between. CDR3 residues: CAVQRSSYEQYF. CDR3 DNA: TGTGCCGTCCAGCGTAGCTCCTACGAGCAGTACTTC.

The chain couples TRBV21-1 to TRBJ1-2. TRBV21-1 is an annotated pseudogene. This CDR3 spans 11 amino acids. This CDR3 reads CASSPNYGYTF. The CDR3, as DNA: TGTGCCAGCAGTCCTAACTATGGCTACACCTTC.

This clone is a singleton in its sample. The J gene is TRBJ1-2, the V gene TRBV28; D is unresolved. Germline V lookup: CDR1 MDHEN, CDR2 SYDVKM. The ends were cut back, 2 bases at V and 11 bases at J, with 9 bases in the middle. CDR3 length equals 11 residues. The CDR3 sequence is CASSLGAFYTF. CDR3 DNA: TGTGCCAGCAGTTTAGGAGCCTTTTACACCTTC.

V and J are TRBV28 and TRBJ1-5; D perhaps matches TRBD1 (6 bases). The V end lost 3 bases, the J end lost 2 bases, and 14 bases lay between the germline ends. In germline, CDR1 is MDHEN, CDR2 SYDVKM. The CDR3 totals 16 residues. CDR3 DNA: TGTGCCAGCAGTTTGCCAGGGGATGCCGGCAATCAGCCCCAGCATTTT. Protein: CASSLPGDAGNQPQHF.

This CDR3 is CASSATGVEQYF. CDR3 sequence (DNA): TGTGCCAGCAGCGCCACAGGGGTCGAGCAGTACTTC. V gene TRBV9 combines with J gene TRBJ2-7; TRBD1 agrees at 7 bases. V gave up 3 bases and J gave up 6 bases; unmatched junction bases: 3. The germline V gene has CDR1 SGDLS and CDR2 YYNGEE. This CDR3 contains 12 residues.

The genes are TRBV6-5 and TRBJ2-7; 8 nucleotides match TRBD1. The CDR3 length is 15 residues. CDR1 and CDR2 from the germline V gene are MNHEY and SVGAGI. With 0 bases clipped from V and 2 bases from J, the junction kept 3 bases outside the gene matches. CDR3 bases: TGTGCCAGCAGTTACTCCCCAGGGGGCACCTACGAGCAGTACTTC. This gives the protein CASSYSPGGTYEQYF.

This rearrangement joins TRBV4-1 to TRBJ2-7; TRBD2 matches at 11 bases. Germline CDR1 and CDR2: MGHRA and YSYEKL. V lost 4 bases, J lost 4 bases, and 3 bases stayed unmatched. The CDR3 is 14 residues long. This chain's CDR3 is CASSPGTSGYEQYF. The CDR3 coding sequence is TGCGCCAGCAGCCCCGGGACTAGCGGATACGAGCAGTACTTC.

This rearrangement joins TRBV27 to TRBJ1-2; 8 bases match TRBD1. The germline gives CDR1 MNHEY, CDR2 SMNVEV (reference sequence). V lost 2 bases, J lost 8 bases, and 4 bases stayed unmatched. The CDR3 has 13 amino acids. As DNA, the CDR3 is TGTGCCAGCAGTTTAGCGACAGGGGTCGGCTACACCTTC. It encodes CASSLATGVGYTF.

This chain uses TRBV28 with TRBJ2-3; 12 nucleotides align to TRBD2. The germline V gene has CDR1 MDHEN and CDR2 SYDVKM. The CDR3 covers 16 residues. J was trimmed by 1 base and V by 5 bases; bases with no gene match: 4. The CDR3 here is CASSPGLAGRTDTQYF. In nucleotides, the CDR3 is TGTGCCAGCAGTCCGGGACTAGCGGGCCGCACAGATACGCAGTATTTT.

The chain uses TRBV9 and TRBJ2-5, with D possibly being TRBD2 (5 bases). The DNA end lines up better with TRBJ2-7; the J call may be wrong. The V gene's germline CDR1 is SGDLS and CDR2 YYNGEE. The CDR3 sequence is 14 residues long. The DNA of the CDR3 is TGTGCCAGCAGCCCTGTTGGGAGCTCCTACGAGCAGTACTTC. It codes for CASSPVGSSYEQYF.

The chain is built from TRBV6-1 and TRBJ2-3; D ambiguous. Deletions cut 2 bases from V and 5 bases from J, with 8 bases between. This CDR3 is 13 amino acids long. Germline V lookup: CDR1 MNHNS, CDR2 SASEGT. The CDR3 loop reads CASSEYPGDTQYF. CDR3 nucleotide sequence: TGTGCCAGCAGTGAATATCCGGGAGATACGCAGTATTTT.

The gene calls are TRBV27 and TRBJ1-5; TRBD1 might be the D (5 bases). The germline V gene has CDR1 MNHEY and CDR2 SMNVEV (reference sequence). Trimming took 2 bases from V and 7 from J, leaving 12 bases between them. This CDR3 is built from 14 residues. CDR3 sequence reads: CASSLGQGGQPQHF. CDR3 coding DNA: TGTGCCAGCAGTTTAGGGCAGGGAGGACAGCCCCAGCATTTT.

This sequence joins TRBV27 and TRBJ2-7; the D gene is possibly TRBD1 (6 bases). The V end lost 6 bases, the J end lost 0 bases, and 12 bases lay between the germline ends. CDR1 is MNHEY and CDR2 is SMNVEV in the germline V gene (reference sequence). The CDR3 contains 14 residues. Written as DNA, the CDR3 is TGTGCCAGCAGCCTCGGACAGATCTCCTACGAGCAGTACTTC. Translating it yields CASSLGQISYEQYF.

The sample holds one count of this clone. The V call is TRBV4-2, the J call TRBJ2-3; 8 bases map to TRBD1. V gave up 5 bases and J gave up 0 bases; unmatched junction bases: 7. The CDR3 is made up of 16 amino acids. The V gene's germline CDR1 is LGHNA and CDR2 YNFKEQ. CDR3 sequence (DNA): TGTGCCAGCAGCAACGGGGACAGGTCTAGCACAGATACGCAGTATTTT. Its translation is CASSNGDRSSTDTQYF.

The chain is built from TRBV28 and TRBJ2-6; D ambiguous. Germline V lookup: CDR1 MDHEN, CDR2 SYDVKM. Trimming removed 2 bases from V and 0 bases from J, with 14 bases in between. CDR3 length: 18 residues. The CDR3 DNA is TGTGCCAGCAGTTTAGCGGTGGGTTCCAACTCTGGGGCCAACGTCCTGACTTTC. The encoded protein is CASSLAVGSNSGANVLTF. The full variable domain, its missing parts supplied by reference TRBV28 and TRBJ2-6, is DVKVTQSSRYLVKRTGEKVFLECVQDMDHENMFWYRQDPGLGLRLIYFSYDVKMKEKGDIPEGYSVSREKKERFSLILESASTNQTSMYLCASSLAVGSNSGANVLTFGAGSRLTVL.

The chain carries TRBV9 and TRBJ2-7, with 8 bases matching TRBD1. Trimming removed 3 bases from V and 3 bases from J; junction bases left unmatched: 5. Germline V gives CDR1 SGDLS, CDR2 YYNGEE. This CDR3 is built from 14 residues. CDR3 sequence: CASSAGQANYEQYF. In nucleotides, the CDR3 is TGTGCCAGCAGCGCGGGACAGGCTAACTACGAGCAGTACTTC. Drawing the rest from reference TRBV9 and TRBJ2-7, the complete variable domain is DSGVTQTPKHLITATGQRVTLRCSPRSGDLSVYWYQQSLDQGLQFLIQYYNGEERAKGNILERFSAQQFPDLHSELNLSSLELGDSALYFCASSAGQANYEQYFGPGTRLTVT.

This clone came up once. The rearrangement uses TRBV29-1 and TRBJ1-1; TRBD1 matches 8 bases. V lost 7 bases and J lost 4; bases outside the gene matches: 8. Germline V gene data show CDR1 as SQVTM and CDR2 as ANQGSEA. The CDR3 has 13 residues. The CDR3 DNA is TGCAGCGGCCGGACAGGGTCGGGCACTGAAGCTTTCTTT. Translated, it gives CSGRTGSGTEAFF.

V and J are TRBV7-2 and TRBJ2-3, with no clear D. This CDR3 is built from 17 residues. The V gene lost 3 bases and the J gene lost 2 bases, with 18 bases spanning the gap. Per germline, CDR1 SGHTA and CDR2 FQGNSA. The CDR3 DNA follows: TGTGCCAGCAGCTTTTCCCTACCTTATCCGGCCACAGATACGCAGTATTTT. Translating gives CASSFSLPYPATDTQYF.

As concerns this clone: Lacking the conserved final phenylalanine or tryptophan, this CDR3 likely reflects a read error. The J gene is TRBJ1-1, the V gene TRBV7-2; the D is unclear. V lost 6 bases and J 0 bases, leaving 8 bases between the germline ends. The length of the CDR3 is 13 residues. CDR1 is SGHTA, CDR2 FQGNSA, per germline. CDR3 sequence: CASRFTVNTEAFL. CDR3 nucleotide sequence: TGTGCCAGCAGGTTCACAGTGAACACTGAAGCTTTCCTT.

The CDR3 bases are TGTGCCAGCAGTTCCGGACTAGCGTCTTACGAGCAGTACTTC. This encodes CASSSGLASYEQYF. The rearrangement links TRBV27 to TRBJ2-7, with 9 bases fitting TRBD2. Germline V gene sequence: CDR1 MNHEY, CDR2 SMNVEV (reference sequence). J lost 4 bases, V lost 4 bases, and 5 bases had no gene match. CDR3 length: 14 amino acids.